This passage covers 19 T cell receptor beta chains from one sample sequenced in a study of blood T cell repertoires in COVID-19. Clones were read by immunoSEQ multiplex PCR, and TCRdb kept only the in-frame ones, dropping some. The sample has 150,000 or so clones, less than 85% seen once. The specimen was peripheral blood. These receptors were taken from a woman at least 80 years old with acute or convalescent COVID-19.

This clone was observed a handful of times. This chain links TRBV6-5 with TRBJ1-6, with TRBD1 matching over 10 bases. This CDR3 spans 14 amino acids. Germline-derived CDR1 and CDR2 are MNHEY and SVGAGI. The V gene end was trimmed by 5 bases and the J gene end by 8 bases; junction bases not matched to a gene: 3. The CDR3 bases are TGTGCCAGCAGTATGGACAGGGGGGATTCACCCCTCCACTTT. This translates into CASSMDRGDSPLHF.

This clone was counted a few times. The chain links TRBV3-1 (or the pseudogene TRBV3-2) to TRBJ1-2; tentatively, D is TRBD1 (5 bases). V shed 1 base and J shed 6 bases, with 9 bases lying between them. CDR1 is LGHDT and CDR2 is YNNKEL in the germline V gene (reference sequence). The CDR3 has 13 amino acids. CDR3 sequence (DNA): TGTGCCAGCAGCCAAGCAGGGAAGGATGGCTACACCTTC. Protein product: CASSQAGKDGYTF.

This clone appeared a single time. The CDR3 sequence is CASSPGTYNEQFF. In DNA form, the CDR3 reads TGTGCCAGCAGCCCGGGGACCTACAATGAGCAGTTCTTC. This chain links TRBV7-6 with TRBJ2-1, with D tentatively TRBD2 (5 bases). There are 13 residues in the CDR3. V shed 5 bases and J shed 2 bases, with 7 bases lying between them. Per the germline V gene, CDR1 is SGHVS and CDR2 is FNYEAQ.

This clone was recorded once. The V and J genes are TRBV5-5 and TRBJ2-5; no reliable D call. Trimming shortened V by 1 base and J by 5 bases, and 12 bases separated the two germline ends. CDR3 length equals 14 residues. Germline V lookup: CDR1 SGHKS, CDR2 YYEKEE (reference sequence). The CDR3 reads CASSLRVGMETQYF. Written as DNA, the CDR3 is TGTGCCAGCAGCTTGCGGGTTGGTATGGAGACCCAGTACTTC. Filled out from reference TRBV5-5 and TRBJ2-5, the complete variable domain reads DAGVTQSPTHLIKTRGQQVTLRCSPISGHKSVSWYQQVLGQGPQFIFQYYEKEERGRGNFPDRFSARQFPNYSSELNVNALLLGDSALYLCASSLRVGMETQYFGPGTRLLVL.

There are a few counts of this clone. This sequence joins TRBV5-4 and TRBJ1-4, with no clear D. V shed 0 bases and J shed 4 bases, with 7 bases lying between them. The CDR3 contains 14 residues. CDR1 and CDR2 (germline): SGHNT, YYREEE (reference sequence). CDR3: CASSLDLLNEKLFF. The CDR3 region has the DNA TGTGCCAGCAGCTTGGACTTGCTTAATGAAAAACTGTTTTTT.

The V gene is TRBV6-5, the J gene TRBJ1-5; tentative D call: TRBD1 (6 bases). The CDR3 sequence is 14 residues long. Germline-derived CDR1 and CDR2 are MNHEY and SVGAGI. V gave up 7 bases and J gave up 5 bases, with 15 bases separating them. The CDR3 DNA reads TGTGCCAGCAAAACAGGGTCGGGCGATCAGCCCCAGCATTTT. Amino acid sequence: CASKTGSGDQPQHF.

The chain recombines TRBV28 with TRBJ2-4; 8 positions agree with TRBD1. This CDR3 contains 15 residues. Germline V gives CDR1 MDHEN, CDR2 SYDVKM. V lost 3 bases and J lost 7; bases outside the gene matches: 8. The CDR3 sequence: CASSLGPTGENIQYF. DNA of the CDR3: TGTGCCAGCAGTTTGGGCCCGACAGGGGAGAACATTCAGTACTTC.

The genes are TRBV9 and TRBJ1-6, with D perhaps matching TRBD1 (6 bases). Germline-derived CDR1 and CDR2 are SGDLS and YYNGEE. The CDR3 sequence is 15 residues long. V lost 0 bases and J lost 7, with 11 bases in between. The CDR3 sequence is CASSVAVQGNSPLHF. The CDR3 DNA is TGTGCCAGCAGCGTAGCAGTACAGGGAAATTCACCCCTCCACTTT.

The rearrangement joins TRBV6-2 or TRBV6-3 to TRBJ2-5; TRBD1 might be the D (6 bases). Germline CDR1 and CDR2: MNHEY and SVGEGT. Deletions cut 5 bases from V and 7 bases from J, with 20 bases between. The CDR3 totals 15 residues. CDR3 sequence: CASSKQGAGEGTQYF. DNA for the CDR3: TGTGCCAGCAGTAAACAGGGCGCAGGGGAAGGGACCCAGTACTTC.

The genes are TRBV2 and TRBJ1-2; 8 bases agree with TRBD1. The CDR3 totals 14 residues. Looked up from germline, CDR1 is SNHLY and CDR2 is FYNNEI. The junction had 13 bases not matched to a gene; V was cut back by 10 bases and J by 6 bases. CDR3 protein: CATPLTRGLDGYTF. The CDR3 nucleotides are TGTGCCACCCCCTTAACCAGGGGGCTCGATGGCTACACCTTC.

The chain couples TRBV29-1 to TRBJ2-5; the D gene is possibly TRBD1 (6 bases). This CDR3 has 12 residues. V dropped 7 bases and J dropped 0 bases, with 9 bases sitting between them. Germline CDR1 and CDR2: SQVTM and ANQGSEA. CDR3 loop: CSGGQNQETQYF. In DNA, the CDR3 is TGCAGCGGTGGACAGAACCAAGAGACCCAGTACTTC.

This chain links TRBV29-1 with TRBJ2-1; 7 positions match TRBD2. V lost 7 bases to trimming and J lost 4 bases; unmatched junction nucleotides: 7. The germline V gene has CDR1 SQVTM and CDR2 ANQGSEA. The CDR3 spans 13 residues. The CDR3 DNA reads TGCAGCGGGGCCAGCGGGGTATACAATGAGCAGTTCTTC. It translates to CSGASGVYNEQFF.

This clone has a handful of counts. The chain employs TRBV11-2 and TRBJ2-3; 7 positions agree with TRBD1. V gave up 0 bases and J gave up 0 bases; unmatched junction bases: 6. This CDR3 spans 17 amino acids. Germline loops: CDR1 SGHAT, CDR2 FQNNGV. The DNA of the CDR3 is TGTGCCAGCAGCTTAGATCGACAGGGACATAGCACAGATACGCAGTATTTT. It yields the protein CASSLDRQGHSTDTQYF.

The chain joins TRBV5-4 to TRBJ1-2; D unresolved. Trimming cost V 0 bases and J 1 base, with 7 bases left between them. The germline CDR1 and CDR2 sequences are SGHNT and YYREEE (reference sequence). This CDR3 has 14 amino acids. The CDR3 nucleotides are TGTGCCAGCAGCTTGGATCCTAATAACTATGGCTACACCTTC. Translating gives CASSLDPNNYGYTF.

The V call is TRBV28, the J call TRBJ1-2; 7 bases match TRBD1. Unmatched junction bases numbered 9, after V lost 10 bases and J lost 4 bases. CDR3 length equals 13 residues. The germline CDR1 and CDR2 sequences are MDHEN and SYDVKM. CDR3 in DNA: TGTGCCACCAACTTCGGACAGGTCTATGGCTACACCTTC. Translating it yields CATNFGQVYGYTF.

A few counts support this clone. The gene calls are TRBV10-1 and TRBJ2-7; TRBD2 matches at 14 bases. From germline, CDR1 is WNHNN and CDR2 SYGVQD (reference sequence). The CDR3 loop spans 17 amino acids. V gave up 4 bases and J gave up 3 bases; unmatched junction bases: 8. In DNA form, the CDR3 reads TGCGCCAGCAGTGGACCTCCGGGACTAGCGGGGGTCTACGAGCAGTACTTC. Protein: CASSGPPGLAGVYEQYF.

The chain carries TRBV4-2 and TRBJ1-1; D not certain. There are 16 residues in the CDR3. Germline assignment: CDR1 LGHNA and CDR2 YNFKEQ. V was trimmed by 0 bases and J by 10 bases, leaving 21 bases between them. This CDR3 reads CASSQDYVQRPSGAFF. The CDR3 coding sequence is TGTGCCAGCAGCCAAGATTATGTACAGCGGCCGTCGGGAGCTTTCTTT.

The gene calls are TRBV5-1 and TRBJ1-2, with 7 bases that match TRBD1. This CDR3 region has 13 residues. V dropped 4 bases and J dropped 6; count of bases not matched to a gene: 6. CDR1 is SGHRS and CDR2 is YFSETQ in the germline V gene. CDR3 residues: CASSVTGEHGYTF. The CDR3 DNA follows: TGCGCCAGCAGCGTCACAGGGGAACATGGCTACACCTTC. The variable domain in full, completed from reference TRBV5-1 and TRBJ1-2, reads KAGVTQTPRYLIKTRGQQVTLSCSPISGHRSVSWYQQTPGQGLQFLFEYFSETQRNKGNFPGRFSGRQFSNSRSEMNVSTLELGDSALYLCASSVTGEHGYTFGSGTRLTVV.

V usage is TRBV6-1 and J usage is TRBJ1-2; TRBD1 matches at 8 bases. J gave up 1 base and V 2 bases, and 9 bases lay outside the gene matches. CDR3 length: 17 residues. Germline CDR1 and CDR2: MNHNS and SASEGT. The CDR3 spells CASSEYPGGPGNYGYTF. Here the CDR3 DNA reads TGTGCCAGCAGTGAATACCCAGGGGGCCCTGGTAACTATGGCTACACCTTC.